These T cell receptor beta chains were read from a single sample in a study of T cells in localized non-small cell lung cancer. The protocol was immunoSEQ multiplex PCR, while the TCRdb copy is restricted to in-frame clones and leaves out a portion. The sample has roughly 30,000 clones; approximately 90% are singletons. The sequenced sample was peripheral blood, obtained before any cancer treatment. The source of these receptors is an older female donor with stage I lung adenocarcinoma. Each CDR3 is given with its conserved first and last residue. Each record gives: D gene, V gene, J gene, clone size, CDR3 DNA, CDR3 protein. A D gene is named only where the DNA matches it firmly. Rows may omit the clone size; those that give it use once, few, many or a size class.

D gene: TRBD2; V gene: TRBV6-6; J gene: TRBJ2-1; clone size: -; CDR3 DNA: TGTGCCAGCAGTTACTGGGAGCGGGGGAGTGAGCAGTTCTTC; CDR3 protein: CASSYWERGSEQFF
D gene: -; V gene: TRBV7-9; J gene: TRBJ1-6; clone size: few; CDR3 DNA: TGTGCCAGCAGCTTAGAACCAGGTGAATTCTCACCCCTCCACTTT; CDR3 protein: CASSLEPGEFSPLHF
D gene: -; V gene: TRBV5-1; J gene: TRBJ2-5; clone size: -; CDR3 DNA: TGCGCCAGCAGCTTGGAACAAGAGACCCAGTACTTC; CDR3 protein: CASSLEQETQYF
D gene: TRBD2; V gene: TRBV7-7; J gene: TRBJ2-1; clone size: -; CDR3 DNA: TGTGCCAGCAGCCCCCGACTAGCGGGAGGGAGGGATGAGCAGTTCTTC; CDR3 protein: CASSPRLAGGRDEQFF
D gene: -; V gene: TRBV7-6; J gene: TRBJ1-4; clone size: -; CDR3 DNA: TGTGCCAGCAGCTTCCGCCCGGGACGGGATGAAAAACTGTTTTTT; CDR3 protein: CASSFRPGRDEKLFF
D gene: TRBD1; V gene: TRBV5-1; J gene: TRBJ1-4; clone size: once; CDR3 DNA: TGCGCCAGCAGCACAAGACAGGGGGCAGGAGAAAAACTGTTTTTT; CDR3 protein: CASSTRQGAGEKLFF
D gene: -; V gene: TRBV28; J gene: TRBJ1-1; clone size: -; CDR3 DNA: TGTGCCAGCACGTCAGGTGCCACCAACACTGAAGCTTTCTTT; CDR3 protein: CASTSGATNTEAFF
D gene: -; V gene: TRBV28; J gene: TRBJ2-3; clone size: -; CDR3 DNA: TGTGCCAGCATGCGAGGTTCCACAGATACGCAGTATTTT; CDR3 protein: CASMRGSTDTQYF
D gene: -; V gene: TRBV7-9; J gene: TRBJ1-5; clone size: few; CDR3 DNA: TGTGCCAGCAGCTTAAGGGATTCTCAGCCCCAGCATTTT; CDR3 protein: CASSLRDSQPQHF
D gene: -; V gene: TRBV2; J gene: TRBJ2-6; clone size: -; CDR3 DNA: TGTGCCAGCAGTGAAGCCCGTGGCCGTGGGGCCAACGTCCTGACTTTC; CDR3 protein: CASSEARGRGANVLTF
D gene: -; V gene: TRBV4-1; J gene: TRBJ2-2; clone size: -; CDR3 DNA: TGCGCCAGCAGCCAGGACCAGGGGCTCCGGGAGCTGTTTTTT; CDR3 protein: CASSQDQGLRELFF
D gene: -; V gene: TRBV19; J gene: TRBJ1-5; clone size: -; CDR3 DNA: TGTGCCAGTCGGAGAACAGGGACTAGCAATCAGCCCCAGCATTTT; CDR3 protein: CASRRTGTSNQPQHF
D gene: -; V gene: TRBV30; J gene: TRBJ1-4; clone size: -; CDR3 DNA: TGTGCCTGGAGTGCCGGGACCGTTGGAGGTGAAAAACTGTTTTTT; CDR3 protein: CAWSAGTVGGEKLFF
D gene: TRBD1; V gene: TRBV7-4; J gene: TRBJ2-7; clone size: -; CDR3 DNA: TGTGCCAGCTTGGGGACAGGGAGGTGGATGGGGTCCTACGAGCAGTACTTC; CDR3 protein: CASLGTGRWMGSYEQYF
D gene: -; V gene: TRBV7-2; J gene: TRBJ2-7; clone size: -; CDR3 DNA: TGTGCCAGCAGCTTAGCGCAACGGAGCGAGCAGTACTTC; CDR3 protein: CASSLAQRSEQYF
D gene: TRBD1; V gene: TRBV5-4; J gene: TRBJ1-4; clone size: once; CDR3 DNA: TGTGCCAGCAGCTTGGCACCACAGGGGGTTGGGGAAAAACTGTTTTTT; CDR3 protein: CASSLAPQGVGEKLFF
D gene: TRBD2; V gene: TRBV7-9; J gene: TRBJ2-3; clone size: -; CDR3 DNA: TGTGCCAGCAGCTTGACTAGCGGGGCAAGCACAGATACGCAGTATTTT; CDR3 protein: CASSLTSGASTDTQYF
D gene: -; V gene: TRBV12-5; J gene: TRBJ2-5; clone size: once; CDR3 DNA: TGTGCTAGTGGTTTGGTACTTGGAAATTCTCTGGAGACCCAGTACTTC; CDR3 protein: CASGLVLGNSLETQYF
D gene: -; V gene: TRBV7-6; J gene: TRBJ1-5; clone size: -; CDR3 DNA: TGTGCCAGCAGCTTAACGAATCGCGGTAGCAATCAGCCCCAGCATTTT; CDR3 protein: CASSLTNRGSNQPQHF
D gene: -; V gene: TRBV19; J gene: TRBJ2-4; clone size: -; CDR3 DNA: TGTGCCAGTAGCAATCAGGGGGGATCAATAAACATTCAGTACTTC; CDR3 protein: CASSNQGGSINIQYF
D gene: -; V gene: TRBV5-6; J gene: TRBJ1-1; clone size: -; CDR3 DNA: TGTGCCAGCAGCTTGTTTGGCGGGTCCACTGAAGCTTTCTTT; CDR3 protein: CASSLFGGSTEAFF
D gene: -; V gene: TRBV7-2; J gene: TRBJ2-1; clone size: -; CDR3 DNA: TGTGCCAGCAGCCCTGGATCCCTTGGGTACAATGAGCAGTTCTTC; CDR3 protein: CASSPGSLGYNEQFF
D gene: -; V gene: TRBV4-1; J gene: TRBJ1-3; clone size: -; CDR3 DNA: TGCGCCAGCAGCCAAGCCGGAAACACCATATATTTT; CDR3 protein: CASSQAGNTIYF